The 3 T cell receptor beta chains below were found in one sample sequenced in a study of molecular identifiers for immune sequencing clone quantification. MiXCR was run by TCRdb on the PCR reads, yielding one entry per CDR3 protein. This table has 45,000 to 55,000 distinct CDR3 sequences, about a third appearing once. Sequenced material: naive CD8+ T cells from blood, with Jurkat cell RNA spiked in. Subset of the sample: FACS-sorted CD8+CD4-CCR7+CD45RA+ naive T cells. The source of these receptors is a human donor in good health. Some libraries in this study had Jurkat cell RNA spiked in.

The V gene is TRBV5-1, the J gene TRBJ2-3, with 7 bases identical to TRBD1. The junction had 5 bases not matched to a gene; V was cut back by 4 bases and J by 3 bases. Germline V gene data show CDR1 as SGHRS and CDR2 as YFSETQ. The CDR3 sequence is 14 residues long. CDR3 amino acids: CASSADRPTDTQYF. The DNA for the CDR3 is TGCGCCAGCAGCGCGGACAGGCCAACAGATACGCAGTATTTT.

This clonotype was recorded many times. The chain employs TRBV27 and TRBJ2-6; unclear D gene. Deletions cut 6 bases from V and 0 bases from J, with 9 bases between. Germline lookup yields CDR1 MNHEY and CDR2 SMNVEV (reference sequence). The CDR3 runs 15 residues. CDR3 DNA: TGTGCCAGCAGACCTGACACCTCTGGGGCCAACGTCCTGACTTTC. It yields the protein CASRPDTSGANVLTF.

This clonotype appeared many times. The chain combines TRBV14 with TRBJ2-7; TRBD2 might be the D (5 bases). Per germline, CDR1 SGHDN and CDR2 FVKESK. There are 12 residues in the CDR3. V gave up 3 bases and J gave up 3 bases, with 6 bases separating them. Here the CDR3 DNA reads TGTGCCAGCAGCCAGGGGAGCTACGAGCAGTACTTC. Amino acid sequence: CASSQGSYEQYF.